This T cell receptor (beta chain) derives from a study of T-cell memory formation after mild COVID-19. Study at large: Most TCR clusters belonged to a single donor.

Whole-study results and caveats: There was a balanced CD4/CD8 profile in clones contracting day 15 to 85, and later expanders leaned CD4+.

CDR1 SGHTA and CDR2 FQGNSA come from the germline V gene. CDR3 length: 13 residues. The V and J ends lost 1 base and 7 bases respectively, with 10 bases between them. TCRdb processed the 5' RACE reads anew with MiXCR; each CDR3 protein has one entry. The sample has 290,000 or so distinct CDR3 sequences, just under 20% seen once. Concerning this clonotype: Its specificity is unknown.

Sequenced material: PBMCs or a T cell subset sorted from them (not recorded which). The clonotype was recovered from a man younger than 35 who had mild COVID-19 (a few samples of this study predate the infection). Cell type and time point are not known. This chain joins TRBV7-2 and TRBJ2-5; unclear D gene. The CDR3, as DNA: TGTGCCAGCAGCTTAGGTGCCCTGGGGACCCAGTACTTC. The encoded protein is CASSLGALGTQYF.